What follows describes a single TCR beta chain. Its antigen is not identified. The data stem from a study of cytomegalovirus exposure and HLA in healthy donors. Findings and limits, study-wide: Cytomegalovirus-associated TCR beta chains were listed, numbering 164. Most TCR sequences proved rare, with some public TCRs found in many donors. A later analysis found first-cohort TCR clusters tended to co-occur in the 90 to 150 validation repertoires. A few chains tied to CMV proved CMV antigen-specific in vitro.

Method: immunoSEQ multiplex PCR; TCRdb's copy keeps in-frame clones and lacks some. Seen here are 150,000 to 200,000 clones, 86% observed once, and the top ten hold more than 2%. Source material: PBMCs. The source is a woman aged 18-30 years in good health and CMV-seronegative.

CDR3 sequence reads: CASSFGTQGITDTQYF. The CDR3 coding sequence is TGTGCCAGCAGCTTCGGGACACAAGGAATCACAGATACGCAGTATTTT. The chain employs TRBV11-2 and TRBJ2-3, with a tentative D call TRBD1 (6 bases). Between the trimmed V and J ends, which lost 3 bases and 2 bases, there was a span of 15 bases. Germline values: CDR1 SGHAT, CDR2 FQNNGV. The CDR3 sequence is 16 residues long. The variable domain in full, with the rest retrieved from reference TRBV11-2 and TRBJ2-3, is EAGVAQSPRYKIIEKRQSVAFWCNPISGHATLYWYQQILGQGPKLLIQFQNNGVVDDSQLPKDRFSAERLKGVDSTLKIQPAKLEDSAVYLCASSFGTQGITDTQYFGPGTRLTVL.